The subject of this entry is one TCR beta chain. This clone was recorded a few times. Its antigen is not yet known. No much larger clone is present one base from it, and per-base qualities are unavailable. TCRbeta CDR3 regions were amplified from genomic DNA using the immunoSEQ Assay, a bias-controlled multiplex PCR. The original pipeline was this. Within the assay, amplification of reference gene primers was used to estimate how many nucleated cells each sample contained. Sequence reads were collapsed and filtered to measure the absolute abundance of every unique TCRbeta CDR3 rearrangement. For each sample, productive Simpson clonality was calculated as the square root of Simpson's diversity index across productive rearrangements. TCRdb took this table from immuneACCESS and kept in-frame rearrangements with V and J called. Such tables lack part of the clones; where checked against another copy, unresolved V genes explain under half of the gap, and the rest is unexplained. Clone size and V and J calls were adopted from that table, with D and trimming inferred from the DNA. A total of around 110,000 clones appear in this sample, around 75% of them only once. The ten most abundant clones make up approximately 0.9% of the sample.

At the junction V is shortened by 3 bases and J by 8 bases; bases outside the gene matches: 8. CDR1 and CDR2, per the germline V gene, are SGHRS and YFSETQ. From its cysteine to its phenylalanine, the CDR3 spans 15 amino acids. The CDR3 DNA has 45 bases and is translated from base 1. These data belong to a study of blood T cell repertoires in COVID-19 (dated by TCRdb to the early 2020s). About the full investigation: Samples covering the acute and convalescent phases of COVID-19 were provided by collaborators in the United States, Italy and Spain. The prospective study material was composed of cDNA or gDNA derived from T cells, B-cell-depleted T cells, or PBMCs. Deeply sampled blood TCRbeta repertoires from subjects exposed to, actively infected with, or recovered from COVID-19 were included in the dataset. A freely available public database, intended as a resource for researchers studying the immune response to SARS-CoV-2, is where the repertoires were released. Samples were obtained from the ongoing ImmuneRACE study (first 160 participants) and from 950 to 1,500 subjects provided by 6 global collaborators. Nearly every sample came with metadata listing a de-identified subject ID, COVID-19 status, age in years and sex. HLA class I and class II types, where available, came from metadata supplied by the sample provider rather than from assay-based typing.

Each collaborating institution followed its own protocols to collect whole blood in K2EDTA tubes. For TCRbeta analysis, collaborators shipped samples as frozen whole blood, isolated PBMCs, or DNA extracted from either of those sample types. What the work shows at the level of the full study, not this receptor alone: The quantity of clinical and demographic metadata differed by source and by participant and was supplied without curation.

The TCR originated in a human donor with acute or convalescent COVID-19. The donor label of this sample is uncertain. The sequenced material came from peripheral blood. The chain couples TRBV5-1 to TRBJ1-6; TRBD1 fits 7 bases in the junction. The DNA sequence is as follows: TGCGCCAGCAGCTCGGCGAAAGGGGGCGATTCACCCCTCCACTTT. Translated, it reads CASSSAKGGDSPLHF.